These 25 T cell receptor beta chains originate from one sample sequenced in a study of T cell responses to AZD1222 COVID-19 vaccine. Clones were read by immunoSEQ multiplex PCR, and TCRdb kept only the in-frame ones, dropping some. The sample has around 150,000 clones; less than 95% are singletons. The sample in question was peripheral blood, obtained on day 0 of AZD1222 vaccination. These receptors all stem from an adult in good health.

The table lists this clone with a count of one. This rearrangement joins TRBV10-3 to TRBJ2-2; 8 bases map to TRBD2. The CDR3 has 17 residues. CDR1 is ENHRY and CDR2 is SYGVKD in the germline V gene. The V gene end was trimmed by 6 bases and the J gene end by 1 base; junction bases not matched to a gene: 10. The CDR3 DNA follows: TGTGCCATCAGGCTCGGGGGGGTCGGCGGGAACACCGGGGAGCTGTTTTTT. Encoded protein: CAIRLGGVGGNTGELFF.

The J gene is TRBJ2-1, the V gene TRBV16, with 11 bases identical to TRBD2. Germline-derived CDR1 and CDR2 are KGHSY and FQNENV. The CDR3 totals 16 residues. V gave up 4 bases and J gave up 8 bases; unmatched junction bases: 10. CDR3 nucleotide sequence: TGTGCCAGCAGCCCACACACTAGCGGGAGTATCCATGAGCAGTTCTTC. Translating gives CASSPHTSGSIHEQFF.

The rearrangement joins TRBV5-6 to TRBJ1-5; D is undetermined. The V end was cut by 1 base, the J end by 4 bases, with 12 bases between. Germline V gene sequence: CDR1 SGHDT, CDR2 YYEEEE. This CDR3 contains 15 residues. DNA for the CDR3: TGTGCCAGCAGCTTGTTCGGTCAGATAAATCAGCCCCAGCATTTT. Translating it yields CASSLFGQINQPQHF.

The chain joins TRBV2 to TRBJ2-7; 8 bases are shared with TRBD2. The CDR3 loop spans 16 amino acids. V trimming: 6 bases; J trimming: 0 bases; junction bases outside the gene matches: 10. The germline V gene has CDR1 SNHLY and CDR2 FYNNEI. The CDR3, as DNA: TGTGCCAGCAGCTCCGCGGGGGGAGGGAGCTCCTACGAGCAGTACTTC. Its translation is CASSSAGGGSSYEQYF.

This clone was counted between two and nine times. Here the CDR3 DNA reads TGTGCCAGCAGCTTATCAGGAAACACCATATATTTT. This encodes CASSLSGNTIYF. V usage is TRBV7-2 and J usage is TRBJ1-3; D not certain. The length of the CDR3 is 12 residues. V lost 2 bases, J lost 4 bases, and 3 bases lay in between. Germline V gives CDR1 SGHTA, CDR2 FQGNSA.

The chain is built from TRBV28 and TRBJ1-2, with D hard to call. This CDR3 spans 12 amino acids. Trimming shortened V by 6 bases and J by 0 bases, and 5 bases separated the two germline ends. Germline lookup yields CDR1 MDHEN and CDR2 SYDVKM. CDR3 bases: TGTGCCAGCAGAGACCCTAACTATGGCTACACCTTC. Its protein product is CASRDPNYGYTF.

The J gene is TRBJ1-2, the V gene TRBV7-9; no reliable D call. The germline V and J ends were trimmed by 1 base and 4 bases, with 13 bases remaining between them. The CDR3 runs to 15 residues. Germline V gene lookup returns CDR1 SEHNR and CDR2 FQNEAQ (reference sequence). CDR3 sequence reads: CASSLGEGPVYGYTF. CDR3 coding DNA: TGTGCCAGCAGCTTAGGGGAGGGTCCTGTCTATGGCTACACCTTC.

The chain's CDR3 is CASSGSRGWGFF. The CDR3 DNA follows: TGTGCCAGCAGCGGATCCAGGGGTTGGGGGTTCTTC. This sequence joins TRBV7-9 and TRBJ2-1, with D possibly matching TRBD1 (6 bases). There are 12 residues in the CDR3. Germline loops: CDR1 SEHNR, CDR2 FQNEAQ (reference sequence). V lost 5 bases to trimming and J lost 15 bases, with 17 bases between them.

J is TRBJ1-5 and V is TRBV28, with D uncertain. V was trimmed by 6 bases and J by 3 bases, leaving 6 bases between them. The CDR3 length is 12 residues. Germline V gene lookup returns CDR1 MDHEN and CDR2 SYDVKM. This chain's CDR3 is CASSPTNQPQHF. In nucleotides, the CDR3 is TGTGCCAGCAGCCCCACCAATCAGCCCCAGCATTTT.

V gene TRBV5-1 combines with J gene TRBJ2-7, with a tentative D call TRBD1 (6 bases). This CDR3 spans 16 amino acids. The V end lost 3 bases, the J end lost 2 bases, and 18 bases lay between the germline ends. CDR1 is SGHRS, CDR2 YFSETQ, per germline. CDR3 protein: CASSSITGKITYEQYF. For the CDR3, the DNA is TGCGCCAGCAGCTCCATAACAGGGAAAATTACCTACGAGCAGTACTTC.

The chain has TRBV5-1 and TRBJ2-1; a weak D match, TRBD1 (6 bases). Deletions cut 1 base from V and 7 bases from J, with 18 bases between. This CDR3 is 16 amino acids long. Per the germline V gene, CDR1 is SGHRS and CDR2 is YFSETQ. As DNA, the CDR3 is TGCGCCAGCAGCTTGAAACCACCCGGTACAGGGAATGAGCAGTTCTTC. Protein: CASSLKPPGTGNEQFF.

The V and J genes are TRBV29-1 and TRBJ2-7; tentatively, D is TRBD1 (5 bases). Germline assignment: CDR1 SQVTM and CDR2 ANQGSEA. Trimming removed 6 bases from V and 4 bases from J, with 16 bases in between. The CDR3 has 13 residues. Written as DNA, the CDR3 is TGCAGCGTCCTATTCGGACACGCGTACGAGCAGTACTTC. The encoded protein is CSVLFGHAYEQYF.

The chain joins TRBV5-1 to TRBJ1-1, with a tentative D call TRBD1 (5 bases). The CDR3 is 16 residues long. The germline V gene has CDR1 SGHRS and CDR2 YFSETQ. Trimming took off 0 bases at V and 4 bases at J, with 16 bases between the two ends. Here the CDR3 reads CASSLVPQGSTTEAFF. The DNA for the CDR3 is TGCGCCAGCAGCTTGGTCCCCCAGGGCAGTACCACTGAAGCTTTCTTT.

This clone was recorded once. The J gene is TRBJ2-1, the V gene TRBV6-4, with unresolved D. Trimming cost V 3 bases and J 0 bases, with 9 bases left between them. The CDR3 runs to 15 residues. Germline V lookup: CDR1 MRHNA, CDR2 SNTAGT. The CDR3 here is CASSEVPSSYNEQFF. The CDR3, as DNA: TGTGCCAGCAGTGAAGTTCCGAGCTCCTACAATGAGCAGTTCTTC.

The chain has TRBV6-2 or TRBV6-3 and TRBJ2-7, with 11 bases aligning to TRBD1. This CDR3 comprises 14 residues. The germline V gene encodes CDR1 MNHEY and CDR2 SVGEGT. V trimming: 2 bases; J trimming: 3 bases; junction bases outside the gene matches: 0. In nucleotides, the CDR3 is TGTGCCAGCAGTTACGGGACAGGGGGCTACGAGCAGTACTTC. It codes for CASSYGTGGYEQYF.

The chain combines TRBV28 with TRBJ1-5, with D possibly matching TRBD1 (5 bases). The V end lost 2 bases, the J end lost 1 base, and 12 bases lay between the germline ends. Looked up from germline, CDR1 is MDHEN and CDR2 is SYDVKM. The CDR3 has 16 amino acids. The CDR3 is CASSLVLGLSNQPQHF. For the CDR3, the DNA is TGTGCCAGCAGTTTAGTCTTGGGACTGAGCAATCAGCCCCAGCATTTT.

The chain recombines TRBV11-2 with TRBJ1-5; D call uncertain. CDR3 length: 14 amino acids. Germline assignment: CDR1 SGHAT and CDR2 FQNNGV. Trimming cost V 8 bases and J 5 bases, with 16 bases left between them. Here the CDR3 DNA reads TGTGCCAGCTCACGGACTCCGGCGGATCAGCCCCAGCATTTT. Encoded protein: CASSRTPADQPQHF.

This clone has just one count. This sequence joins TRBV27 and TRBJ2-1, with D unclear. This CDR3 has 11 amino acids. V was cut by 8 bases and J by 8 bases, with 10 bases left in between. Germline CDR1 is MNHEY and CDR2 is SMNVEV (reference sequence). In nucleotides, the CDR3 is TGTGCCAGCCGCTCGGCCCATGAGCAGTTCTTC. Its protein is CASRSAHEQFF.

The chain recombines TRBV9 with TRBJ2-1; tentatively, D is TRBD1 (5 bases). The CDR3 has 17 amino acids. CDR1 and CDR2 from the germline V gene are SGDLS and YYNGEE. Trimming stripped 4 bases from V and 8 bases from J, with 25 bases between. The CDR3 DNA sequence: TGTGCCAGCAGCCCAGGGCGTTCTTTTTTAGGTTTCGATGAGCAGTTCTTC. This gives the protein CASSPGRSFLGFDEQFF.

V and J are TRBV6-5 and TRBJ2-1; maybe TRBD2 (7 bases). V dropped 7 bases and J dropped 8 bases, with 15 bases sitting between them. The CDR3 has 13 amino acids. Germline assignment: CDR1 MNHEY and CDR2 SVGAGI. The CDR3 DNA is TGTGCCAGCAAACCTGGGGGGGGCCATGAGCAGTTCTTC. Translating gives CASKPGGGHEQFF.

This clone appeared once. The rearrangement joins TRBV11-2 to TRBJ1-1, with unresolved D. The CDR3 length is 11 residues. Trimming took off 5 bases at V and 11 bases at J, with 12 bases between the two ends. The germline V gene encodes CDR1 SGHAT and CDR2 FQNNGV. CDR3 in amino acids: CASSPTSVAFF. As DNA, the CDR3 is TGTGCCAGCAGCCCCACGTCGGTTGCTTTCTTT.

The chain couples TRBV12-3 or TRBV12-4 to TRBJ2-5; D unresolved. The CDR3 contains 13 residues. Trimming removed 3 bases at V and 0 bases at J, with 5 bases between. For the CDR3, the DNA is TGTGCCAGCAGTTTGACAAACCAAGAGACCCAGTACTTC. It codes for CASSLTNQETQYF.

This clone was recorded only once. This rearrangement joins TRBV12-5 to TRBJ1-5; D is possibly TRBD1 (5 bases). V lost 1 base and J 5 bases, leaving 12 bases between the germline ends. The CDR3 length is 15 residues. Per the germline V gene, CDR1 is LGHNT and CDR2 is FRNRAP. The DNA for the CDR3 is TGTGCTAGTGGTTTGGACAGGACCGCCGATCAGCCCCAGCATTTT. Translated, it gives CASGLDRTADQPQHF.

This clone was seen a few times. The chain employs TRBV6-1 and TRBJ2-3, with 11 bases fitting TRBD2. The CDR3 is made up of 16 amino acids. V was pared by 0 bases and J by 3 bases, with 2 bases of the junction left unmatched. Germline CDR1 is MNHNS and CDR2 is SASEGT. The CDR3 spells CASSEALAGGTDTQYF. Here the CDR3 DNA reads TGTGCCAGCAGTGAAGCGCTAGCGGGAGGTACAGATACGCAGTATTTT.

CDR3 bases: TGCGCCAGCAGTATTTCCAGGGTGGACTATGGCTACACCTTC. Residues: CASSISRVDYGYTF. The rearrangement links TRBV10-2 to TRBJ1-2; D is possibly TRBD1 (5 bases). V was shortened by 5 bases and J by 3 bases, with 13 bases between the two germline ends. Germline lookup yields CDR1 WSHSY and CDR2 SAAADI. The CDR3 loop spans 14 amino acids.